This T cell receptor beta chain was captured by sequencing in a study of OX40 agonist ivuxolimab in advanced cancers. TCRdb's table, derived via immunoSEQ multiplex PCR, lists solely in-frame clones and lacks some. The sample comprises tens of thousands of clones, about 90% of which are singletons, and roughly 5% rests with the top ten. Trimming took off 2 bases at V and 7 bases at J, with 18 bases between the two ends. Germline V CDR1 and CDR2: PRHDT, FYEKMQ (reference sequence). This CDR3 comprises 16 residues. This chain uses TRBV13 with TRBJ2-1, with D possibly matching TRBD1 (5 bases). The sample in question was CD4+ or CD8+ T cells sorted from blood, obtained in a trial of the OX40 agonist ivuxolimab. This receptor was identified in an adult with an advanced solid tumor such as melanoma, head and neck, liver or kidney cancer. CDR3 sequence reads: CASSLLMAGSANEQFF. Here the CDR3 DNA reads TGTGCCAGCAGCTTACTGATGGCAGGGTCGGCGAATGAGCAGTTCTTC.